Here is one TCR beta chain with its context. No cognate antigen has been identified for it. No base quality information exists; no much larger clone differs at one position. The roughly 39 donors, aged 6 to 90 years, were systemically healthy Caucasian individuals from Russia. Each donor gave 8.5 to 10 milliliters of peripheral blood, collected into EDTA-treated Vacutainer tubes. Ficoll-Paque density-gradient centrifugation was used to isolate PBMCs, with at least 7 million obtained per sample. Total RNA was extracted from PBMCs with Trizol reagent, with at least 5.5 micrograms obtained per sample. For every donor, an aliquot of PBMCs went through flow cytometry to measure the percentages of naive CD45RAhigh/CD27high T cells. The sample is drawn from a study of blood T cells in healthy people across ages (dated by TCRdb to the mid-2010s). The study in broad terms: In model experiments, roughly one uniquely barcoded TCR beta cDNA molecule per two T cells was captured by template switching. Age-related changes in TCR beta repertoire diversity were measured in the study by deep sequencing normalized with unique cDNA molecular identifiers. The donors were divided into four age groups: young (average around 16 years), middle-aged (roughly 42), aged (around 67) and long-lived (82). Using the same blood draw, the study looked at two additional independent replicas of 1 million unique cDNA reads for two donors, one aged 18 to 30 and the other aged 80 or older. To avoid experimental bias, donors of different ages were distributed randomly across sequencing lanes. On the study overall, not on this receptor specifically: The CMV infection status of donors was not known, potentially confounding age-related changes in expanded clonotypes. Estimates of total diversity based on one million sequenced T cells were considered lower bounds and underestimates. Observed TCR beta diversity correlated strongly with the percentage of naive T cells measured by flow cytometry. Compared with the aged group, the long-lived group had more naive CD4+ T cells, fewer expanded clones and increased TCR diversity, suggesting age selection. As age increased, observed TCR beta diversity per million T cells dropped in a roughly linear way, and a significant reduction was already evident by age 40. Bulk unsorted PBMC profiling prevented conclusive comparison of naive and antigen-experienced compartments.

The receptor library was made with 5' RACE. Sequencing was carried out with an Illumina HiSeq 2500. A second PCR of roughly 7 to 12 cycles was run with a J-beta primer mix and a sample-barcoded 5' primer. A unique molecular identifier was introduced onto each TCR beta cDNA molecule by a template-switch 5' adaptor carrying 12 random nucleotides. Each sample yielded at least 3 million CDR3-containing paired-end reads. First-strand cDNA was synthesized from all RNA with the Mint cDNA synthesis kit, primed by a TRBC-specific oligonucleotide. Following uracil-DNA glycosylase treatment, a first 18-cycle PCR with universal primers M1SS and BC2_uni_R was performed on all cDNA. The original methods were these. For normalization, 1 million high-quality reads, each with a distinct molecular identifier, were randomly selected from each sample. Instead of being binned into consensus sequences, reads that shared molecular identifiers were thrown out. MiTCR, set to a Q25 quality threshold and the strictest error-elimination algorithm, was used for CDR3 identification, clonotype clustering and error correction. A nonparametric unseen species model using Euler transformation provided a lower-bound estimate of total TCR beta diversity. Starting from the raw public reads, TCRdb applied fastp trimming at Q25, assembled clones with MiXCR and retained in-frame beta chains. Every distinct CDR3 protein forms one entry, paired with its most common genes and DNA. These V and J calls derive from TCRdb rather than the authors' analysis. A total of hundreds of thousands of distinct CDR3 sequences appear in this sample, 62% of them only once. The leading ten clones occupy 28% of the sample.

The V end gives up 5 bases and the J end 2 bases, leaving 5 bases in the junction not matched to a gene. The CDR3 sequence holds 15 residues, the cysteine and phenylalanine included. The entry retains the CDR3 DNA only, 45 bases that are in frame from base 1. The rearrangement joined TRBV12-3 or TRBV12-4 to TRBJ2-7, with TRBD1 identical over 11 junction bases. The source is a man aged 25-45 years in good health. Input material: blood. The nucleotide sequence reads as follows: TGTGCCAGCAGTACCGGGACAGGGGGGACCTACGAGCAGTACTTC. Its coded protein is CASSTGTGGTYEQYF.